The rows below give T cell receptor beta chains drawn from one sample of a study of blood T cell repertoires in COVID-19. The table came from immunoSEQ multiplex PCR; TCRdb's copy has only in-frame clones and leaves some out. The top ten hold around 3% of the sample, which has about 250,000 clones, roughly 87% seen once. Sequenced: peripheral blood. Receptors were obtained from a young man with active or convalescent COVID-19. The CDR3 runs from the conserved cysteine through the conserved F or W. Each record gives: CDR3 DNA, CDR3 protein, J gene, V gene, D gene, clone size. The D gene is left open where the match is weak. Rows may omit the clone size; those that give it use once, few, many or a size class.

CDR3 DNA: TGTGCCAGCAGTTACCTCCCCCCGGGACAAAGCTCTGGAAACACCATATATTTT
CDR3 protein: CASSYLPPGQSSGNTIYF
J gene: TRBJ1-3
V gene: TRBV6-2/TRBV6-3
D gene: -
clone size: -

CDR3 DNA: TGTGCCAGCAGTTTACCTAAGGGGGGGGTTAGAGAGACCCAGTACTTC
CDR3 protein: CASSLPKGGVRETQYF
J gene: TRBJ2-5
V gene: TRBV27
D gene: -
clone size: -

CDR3 DNA: TGCAGTGCTAGTACAGCGGCGAACACTGAAGCTTTCTTT
CDR3 protein: CSASTAANTEAFF
J gene: TRBJ1-1
V gene: TRBV20-1
D gene: -
clone size: -

CDR3 DNA: TGTGCCAGCAGCTTAGGTCCGGGAGAGTACAATGAGCAGTTCTTC
CDR3 protein: CASSLGPGEYNEQFF
J gene: TRBJ2-1
V gene: TRBV7-2
D gene: -
clone size: -

CDR3 DNA: TGTGCCAGTATCCCAGCGGGAGGGCCAAACAATGAGCAGTTCTTC
CDR3 protein: CASIPAGGPNNEQFF
J gene: TRBJ2-1
V gene: TRBV19
D gene: TRBD2
clone size: -

CDR3 DNA: TGTGCCAGCAGTGAATCGGGACTATATGGCTACACCTTC
CDR3 protein: CASSESGLYGYTF
J gene: TRBJ1-2
V gene: TRBV6-4
D gene: -
clone size: -

CDR3 DNA: TGTGCCAGCAGGACCGGCAGGGGGCGCGAAGAAAAACTGTTTTTT
CDR3 protein: CASRTGRGREEKLFF
J gene: TRBJ1-4
V gene: TRBV6-5
D gene: TRBD1
clone size: -

CDR3 DNA: TGTGCCAGCAGCAGGGACAGGGACCGGGTTCGGCCCCAGCATTTT
CDR3 protein: CASSRDRDRVRPQHF
J gene: TRBJ1-5
V gene: TRBV5-5
D gene: TRBD1
clone size: few

CDR3 DNA: TGTGCCAGTAGTATCTTGAGCGGGGGCGGGTCGGATACGCAGTATTTT
CDR3 protein: CASSILSGGGSDTQYF
J gene: TRBJ2-3
V gene: TRBV19
D gene: TRBD2
clone size: -

CDR3 DNA: TGTGCCAGCAGTTTAGCGGGCCCCTTTGCGGACACTGAAGCTTTCTTT
CDR3 protein: CASSLAGPFADTEAFF
J gene: TRBJ1-1
V gene: TRBV27
D gene: -
clone size: -

CDR3 DNA: TGCGCCAGCAGTTCCACTAGCGGATCCTACGAGCAGTACTTC
CDR3 protein: CASSSTSGSYEQYF
J gene: TRBJ2-7
V gene: TRBV5-1
D gene: TRBD2
clone size: -

CDR3 DNA: TGTGCCAGCAGCCCCCAGATGCACCTGAACACTGAAGCTTTCTTT
CDR3 protein: CASSPQMHLNTEAFF
J gene: TRBJ1-1
V gene: TRBV7-2
D gene: -
clone size: few

CDR3 DNA: TGTGCCACCAGCAGAGATCTCGGGGCGGGAGGTTACTCTGGGGCCAACGTCCTGACTTTC
CDR3 protein: CATSRDLGAGGYSGANVLTF
J gene: TRBJ2-6
V gene: TRBV15
D gene: TRBD2
clone size: -

CDR3 DNA: TGTGCCAGCAGCCGCTCTACTACCGGCTATGGCTACACCTTC
CDR3 protein: CASSRSTTGYGYTF
J gene: TRBJ1-2
V gene: TRBV5-6
D gene: -
clone size: -

CDR3 DNA: TGTGCCAGCAGCTTACTAACCTTCGGCGAGCAGTACTTC
CDR3 protein: CASSLLTFGEQYF
J gene: TRBJ2-7
V gene: TRBV7-2
D gene: -
clone size: -

CDR3 DNA: TGTGCCAGCAGCCCAGGGACAGCCTATAATTCACCCCTCCACTTT
CDR3 protein: CASSPGTAYNSPLHF
J gene: TRBJ1-6
V gene: TRBV7-9
D gene: TRBD1
clone size: -

CDR3 DNA: TGTGCCAGCAGTTTACCCGCGACCTACAATGAGCAGTTCTTC
CDR3 protein: CASSLPATYNEQFF
J gene: TRBJ2-1
V gene: TRBV28
D gene: -
clone size: -

CDR3 DNA: TGTGCCAGCAGCTCCCGGACAGACTCCTACGAGCAGTACTTC
CDR3 protein: CASSSRTDSYEQYF
J gene: TRBJ2-7
V gene: TRBV5-7
D gene: -
clone size: once

CDR3 DNA: TGTGCCAGCAGTCGTAGCCCGGATACGCAGTATTTT
CDR3 protein: CASSRSPDTQYF
J gene: TRBJ2-3
V gene: TRBV6-5
D gene: -
clone size: -

CDR3 DNA: TGCGCCAGCAGCTTGGGGACAGGGGCGGGTGGAGAAACCCAGCATTTT
CDR3 protein: CASSLGTGAGGETQHF
J gene: TRBJ1-5
V gene: TRBV5-1
D gene: TRBD1
clone size: -

CDR3 DNA: TGTGCCAGCAGCTTGCAGGGGCCCCAAGAGACCCAGTACTTC
CDR3 protein: CASSLQGPQETQYF
J gene: TRBJ2-5
V gene: TRBV5-4
D gene: -
clone size: -

CDR3 DNA: TGCAGCGCCTGGAGGCGGTTGGAGAACACTGAAGCTTTCTTT
CDR3 protein: CSAWRRLENTEAFF
J gene: TRBJ1-1
V gene: TRBV29-1
D gene: -
clone size: -

CDR3 DNA: TGTGCCAGCAGTTTGATGGAGGGGGCTATCTATGGCTACACCTTC
CDR3 protein: CASSLMEGAIYGYTF
J gene: TRBJ1-2
V gene: TRBV27
D gene: TRBD1
clone size: -

CDR3 DNA: TGTGCCAGCAGCTTAGTCTCAACCCATGGACAGTTCTACACCTTC
CDR3 protein: CASSLVSTHGQFYTF
J gene: TRBJ1-2
V gene: TRBV7-9
D gene: -
clone size: -

CDR3 DNA: TGCGCCAGCAGCTTGGGGGGACAGGGGCCAGAGACCCAGTACTTC
CDR3 protein: CASSLGGQGPETQYF
J gene: TRBJ2-5
V gene: TRBV5-1
D gene: TRBD1
clone size: -

CDR3 DNA: TGTGCCAGCTCGTCGGCAGGCCAAGAGACCCAGTACTTC
CDR3 protein: CASSSAGQETQYF
J gene: TRBJ2-5
V gene: TRBV5-5
D gene: -
clone size: -

CDR3 DNA: TGTGCCAGCAGCCAATATTCTAGCGGGAGAAATCCCCCCGGGGAGCTGTTTTTT
CDR3 protein: CASSQYSSGRNPPGELFF
J gene: TRBJ2-2
V gene: TRBV4-2
D gene: TRBD2
clone size: -

CDR3 DNA: TGTGCCAGCAGTCCCGGGACTAGCGGCCTCTGGAATGAGCAGTTCTTC
CDR3 protein: CASSPGTSGLWNEQFF
J gene: TRBJ2-1
V gene: TRBV6-2/TRBV6-3
D gene: TRBD2
clone size: -